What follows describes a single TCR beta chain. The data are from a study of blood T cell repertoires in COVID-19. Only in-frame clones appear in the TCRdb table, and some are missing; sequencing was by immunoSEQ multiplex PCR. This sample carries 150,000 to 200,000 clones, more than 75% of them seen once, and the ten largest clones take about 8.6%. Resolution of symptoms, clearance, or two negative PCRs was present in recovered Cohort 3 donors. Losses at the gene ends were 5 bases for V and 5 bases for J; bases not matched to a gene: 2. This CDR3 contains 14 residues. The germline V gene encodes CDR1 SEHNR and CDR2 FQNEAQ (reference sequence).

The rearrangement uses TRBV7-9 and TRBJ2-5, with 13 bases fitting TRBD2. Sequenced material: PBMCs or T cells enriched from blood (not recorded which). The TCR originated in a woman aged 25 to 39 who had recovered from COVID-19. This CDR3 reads CASSVLAGGETQYF. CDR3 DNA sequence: TGTGCCAGCAGCGTACTAGCGGGAGGGGAGACCCAGTACTTC.